Each of the 23 T cell receptor beta chains below was sequenced from the same sample in a study of CD8+ T cells in alopecia areata. Following RNA extraction, reverse transcription yielded cDNA that acted as the sequencing template. Profiled with immunoSEQ multiplex PCR; TCRdb holds only in-frame clones, not every one. The sample contains some 130,000 clones, more than 40% of which appear only once. Treatment meaning: oral pan-JAK inhibitor, 5-10 mg twice daily. The input for sequencing was CD4+ T cells sorted from blood, taken at week 4, from a patient treated with tofacitinib. The receptor set was obtained from a human donor with alopecia areata.

The chain combines TRBV5-8 with TRBJ1-2; 7 nucleotides line up with TRBD1. The CDR3 loop spans 16 amino acids. Germline V gives CDR1 SGHTS, CDR2 YDEGEE. Losses at the gene ends were 0 bases for V and 4 bases for J; bases not matched to a gene: 9. CDR3 in amino acids: CASSLDGQVKSYGYTF. The DNA for the CDR3 is TGTGCCAGCAGCTTGGACGGACAGGTGAAATCCTATGGCTACACCTTC.

This clone has more than one count but fewer than ten. The rearrangement uses TRBV19 and TRBJ2-4; 7 nucleotides align to TRBD2. The germline V gene encodes CDR1 LNHDA and CDR2 SQIVND (reference sequence). V lost 3 bases and J lost 5; bases outside the gene matches: 7. The CDR3 is made up of 15 amino acids. The CDR3 DNA follows: TGTGCCAGTAGTATCGAAGCGGGGTTCCAAAACATTCAGTACTTC. This encodes CASSIEAGFQNIQYF.

This clone came up a few times. This chain links TRBV4-1 with TRBJ2-3; possibly TRBD1 for D (7 bases). The CDR3 contains 14 residues. V lost 1 base, J lost 4 bases, and 9 bases lay in between. Germline-derived CDR1 and CDR2 are MGHRA and YSYEKL. In DNA, the CDR3 is TGCGCCAGCAGCCAAGCCAGGGGGGCAGATACGCAGTATTTT. Protein: CASSQARGADTQYF.

This clone was seen a few times. The chain couples TRBV18 to TRBJ2-1, with TRBD2 matching 8 bases. CDR1 is KGHSH and CDR2 is LQKENI in the germline V gene. V shed 2 bases, J shed 7 bases, and the junction held 10 bases outside the gene matches. The CDR3 runs 16 residues. The CDR3 DNA is TGTGCCAGCTCACCAGCCGGGACTAGATTATTGAATGAGCAGTTCTTC. As protein: CASSPAGTRLLNEQFF.

The chain couples TRBV30 to TRBJ1-5, with D uncertain. V dropped 1 base and J dropped 7 bases, with 11 bases sitting between them. The CDR3 loop spans 13 amino acids. Germline CDR1 is GTSNPN and CDR2 is SVGIG (reference sequence). CDR3 DNA: TGTGCCTGGAGTGACGGGGATTTGCAGCCCCAGCATTTT. Amino acids: CAWSDGDLQPQHF.

The CDR3 sequence: CSGTGTSLDTQYF. CDR3 nucleotide sequence: TGCAGCGGTACCGGGACTTCCTTGGATACGCAGTATTTT. This rearrangement joins TRBV29-1 to TRBJ2-3, with D perhaps matching TRBD2 (6 bases). Trimming took 7 bases from V and 6 from J, leaving 17 bases between them. CDR3 size: 13 residues. Germline CDR1 reads SQVTM; CDR2 reads ANQGSEA.

This clone was observed a few times. The J gene is TRBJ2-3, the V gene TRBV5-1, with a weak D call TRBD1 (6 bases). V gave up 3 bases and J gave up 5 bases, with 16 bases separating them. Germline CDR1 is SGHRS and CDR2 is YFSETQ. CDR3 length: 15 amino acids. CDR3 loop: CASSSMTGDRDTQYF. Here the CDR3 DNA reads TGCGCCAGCAGCTCGATGACAGGCGACAGAGATACGCAGTATTTT.

This chain uses TRBV29-1 with TRBJ1-2, with TRBD1 matching 8 bases. The CDR3 is made up of 12 amino acids. Germline V lookup: CDR1 SQVTM, CDR2 ANQGSEA. Trimming removed 6 bases from V and 4 bases from J; junction bases left unmatched: 4. The DNA of the CDR3 is TGCAGCGTGGGGGACAGGAGCTATGGCTACACCTTC. Encoded protein: CSVGDRSYGYTF.

About this clone itself: In the same sample, other DNA sequences code for this CDR3. This chain links TRBV29-1 with TRBJ2-6; D is perhaps TRBD2 (6 bases). The length of the CDR3 is 13 residues. The germline V gene encodes CDR1 SQVTM and CDR2 ANQGSEA. V lost 7 bases and J lost 1, with 8 bases in between. Here the CDR3 DNA reads TGCAGCGCCGCGGGATCTGGGGCCAACGTCCTGACTTTC. Translation: CSAAGSGANVLTF.

This rearrangement joins TRBV5-1 to TRBJ2-7; 11 bases fit TRBD2. V shed 1 base and J 2 bases; nucleotides not matched to a gene: 5. In germline, CDR1 is SGHRS, CDR2 YFSETQ. CDR3 length equals 16 residues. CDR3 nucleotides: TGCGCCAGCAGCTTGACTAGCGGGGGTTTTACCTACGAGCAGTACTTC. Protein: CASSLTSGGFTYEQYF. Complete variable domain (other parts from reference TRBV5-1 and TRBJ2-7): KAGVTQTPRYLIKTRGQQVTLSCSPISGHRSVSWYQQTPGQGLQFLFEYFSETQRNKGNFPGRFSGRQFSNSRSEMNVSTLELGDSALYLCASSLTSGGFTYEQYFGPGTRLTVT.

This clone is a singleton in its sample. The sample carries other DNA sequences with the same CDR3. The rearrangement uses TRBV30 and TRBJ1-2, with D hard to call. The CDR3 has 11 residues. The germline CDR1 and CDR2 sequences are GTSNPN and SVGIG (reference sequence). With 0 bases removed from V and 7 bases from J, the gap between germline ends came to 6 bases. CDR3 DNA sequence: TGTGCCTGGAGTGTTTCCGCTGGCTACACCTTC. Translated: CAWSVSAGYTF. The complete variable domain, with remaining parts taken from reference TRBV30 and TRBJ1-2, reads SQTIHQWPATLVQPVGSPLSLECTVEGTSNPNLYWYRQAAGRGLQLLFYSVGIGQISSEVPQNLSASRPQDRQFILSSKKLLLSDSGFYLCAWSVSAGYTFGSGTRLTVV.

The genes are TRBV7-9 and TRBJ2-7; D uncertain. Trimming left V 8 bases short and J 3 bases short, with 17 bases between. Germline V CDR1 and CDR2: SEHNR, FQNEAQ (reference sequence). The CDR3 consists of 14 residues. CDR3 nucleotide sequence: TGTGCCAGCGGTCTGGTGGATCAATACTACGAGCAGTACTTC. Its protein is CASGLVDQYYEQYF.

The chain employs TRBV27 and TRBJ1-6; TRBD1 is a possible D gene (6 bases). The germline V gene has CDR1 MNHEY and CDR2 SMNVEV (reference sequence). Trimming stripped 4 bases from V and 4 bases from J, with 14 bases between. CDR3 size: 16 residues. The CDR3 DNA follows: TGTGCCAGCAGTTCAGGGGTCACAGGGTATAATTCACCCCTCCACTTT. Encoded protein: CASSSGVTGYNSPLHF.

The rearrangement links TRBV19 to TRBJ1-2, with D tentatively TRBD1 (5 bases). Per germline, CDR1 LNHDA and CDR2 SQIVND (reference sequence). V was pared by 1 base and J by 4 bases, with 13 bases between. The CDR3 sequence is 15 residues long. CDR3 residues: CASSIVGGHFYGYTF. In DNA form, the CDR3 reads TGTGCCAGTAGTATAGTCGGAGGACACTTCTATGGCTACACCTTC.

In this sample, this clone turned up a few times. This chain uses TRBV19 with TRBJ2-2; a weak D match, TRBD2 (5 bases). Germline CDR1 is LNHDA and CDR2 is SQIVND (reference sequence). Trimming cost V 11 bases and J 5 bases, with 15 bases left between them. The CDR3 is 13 amino acids. This CDR3 is CALKEEPTGELFF. The CDR3 nucleotides read TGTGCCCTTAAGGAGGAGCCAACCGGGGAGCTGTTTTTT.

CDR3 loop: CASSPDGRNQPQHF. DNA of the CDR3: TGTGCCAGCAGCCCTGACGGCCGCAATCAGCCCCAGCATTTT. J is TRBJ1-5 and V is TRBV7-9, with unresolved D. V was pared by 5 bases and J by 2 bases, with 10 bases between. The CDR3 runs 14 residues. Germline V CDR1 and CDR2: SEHNR, FQNEAQ (reference sequence).

The J gene is TRBJ2-2, the V gene TRBV30; 7 nucleotides agree with TRBD1. Germline V gene data show CDR1 as GTSNPN and CDR2 as SVGIG (reference sequence). The CDR3 extends over 14 amino acids. V trimming: 8 bases; J trimming: 4 bases; junction bases outside the gene matches: 10. The CDR3 here is CAAQGQSSTGELFF. CDR3 DNA sequence: TGTGCCGCCCAGGGACAGTCCTCCACCGGGGAGCTGTTTTTT.

The table lists this clone with a few counts. V usage is TRBV29-1 and J usage is TRBJ2-1; D remains unclear. Per germline, CDR1 SQVTM and CDR2 ANQGSEA. The CDR3 extends over 14 amino acids. The ends were cut back, 4 bases at V and 0 bases at J, with 10 bases in the middle. The CDR3: CSVVTASSYNEQFF. The CDR3 DNA is TGCAGCGTTGTCACGGCTAGCTCCTACAATGAGCAGTTCTTC.

The CDR3 protein is CASSADSTAYGYTF. Written as DNA, the CDR3 is TGTGCCAGCAGTGCCGATTCGACGGCCTATGGCTACACCTTC. The chain combines TRBV2 with TRBJ1-2; the D is unclear. The germline CDR1 and CDR2 sequences are SNHLY and FYNNEI. V was cut by 4 bases and J by 4 bases, with 13 bases left in between. This CDR3 has 14 residues.

This clone appeared a single time. The chain uses TRBV30 and TRBJ1-1, with a possible D match to TRBD1 (5 bases). This CDR3 is built from 14 residues. The V end lost 0 bases, the J end lost 1 base, and 9 bases lay between the germline ends. CDR1 is GTSNPN, CDR2 SVGIG, per germline (reference sequence). The CDR3 loop is CAWSVERGNTEAFF. In DNA form, the CDR3 reads TGTGCCTGGAGTGTTGAAAGGGGGAACACTGAAGCTTTCTTT.

This clone came up a few times. The V call is TRBV18, the J call TRBJ1-1; TRBD1 agrees at 12 bases. V was clipped by 3 bases and J by 7 bases; unmatched bases: 6. The CDR3 has 15 amino acids. Germline V CDR1 and CDR2: KGHSH, LQKENI. CDR3 coding DNA: TGTGCCAGCTCACCTCAGGGACAGGGGGCGAGTGAAGCTTTCTTT. The encoded protein is CASSPQGQGASEAFF.

A few counts support this clone. The chain uses TRBV27 and TRBJ2-1, with TRBD2 matching over 13 bases. The CDR3 runs to 16 residues. The V gene end was trimmed by 4 bases and the J gene end by 4 bases; junction bases not matched to a gene: 4. The V gene's germline CDR1 is MNHEY and CDR2 SMNVEV (reference sequence). Here the CDR3 reads CASSSWTSGSYNEQFF. The CDR3 region has the DNA TGTGCCAGCAGTTCATGGACTAGCGGGAGTTACAATGAGCAGTTCTTC.

Concerning this clone: At one boundary the junction diverges from the germline segment, which might be a read error. V is TRBV5-4 and J is TRBJ2-5; D is perhaps TRBD2 (5 bases). CDR3 length equals 12 residues. In germline, CDR1 is SGHNT, CDR2 YYREEE (reference sequence). CDR3 sequence reads: CASSFGVGERNF. The DNA for the CDR3 is TGTGCCAGCAGCTTCGGTGTTGGGGAGAGGAACTTC.